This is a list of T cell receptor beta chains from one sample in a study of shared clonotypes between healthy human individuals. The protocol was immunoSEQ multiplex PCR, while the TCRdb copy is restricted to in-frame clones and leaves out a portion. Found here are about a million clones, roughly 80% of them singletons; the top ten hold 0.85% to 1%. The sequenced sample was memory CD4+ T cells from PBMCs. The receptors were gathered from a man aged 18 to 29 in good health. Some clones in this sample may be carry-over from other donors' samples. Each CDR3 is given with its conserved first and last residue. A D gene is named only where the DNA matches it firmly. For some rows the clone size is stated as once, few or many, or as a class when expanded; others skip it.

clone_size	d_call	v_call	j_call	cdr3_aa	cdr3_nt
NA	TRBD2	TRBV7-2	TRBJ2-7	CASSPQGLAGDPYEQYF	TGTGCCAGCAGCCCCCAGGGTCTAGCGGGAGACCCCTACGAGCAGTACTTC
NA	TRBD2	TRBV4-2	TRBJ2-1	CASSQGPGLAGNDEQFF	TGTGCCAGCAGCCAAGGCCCCGGGCTAGCGGGCAACGATGAGCAGTTCTTC
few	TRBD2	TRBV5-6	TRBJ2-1	CASSGTGLAGDNEQFF	TGTGCCAGCAGCGGGACGGGACTAGCGGGAGACAATGAGCAGTTCTTC
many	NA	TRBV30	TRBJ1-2	CAWTPSETGYGYTF	TGTGCCTGGACCCCCTCTGAGACAGGCTATGGCTACACCTTC
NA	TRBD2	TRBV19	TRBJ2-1	CASSTYKRGSYNEQFF	TGTGCCAGTAGTACCTACAAGCGGGGATCCTACAATGAGCAGTTCTTC
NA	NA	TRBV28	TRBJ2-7	CASYSSYEQYF	TGTGCCAGCTATAGCTCCTACGAGCAGTACTTC
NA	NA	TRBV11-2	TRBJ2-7	CASSSQWGENYEQYF	TGTGCCAGCAGCTCTCAGTGGGGGGAAAACTACGAGCAGTACTTC
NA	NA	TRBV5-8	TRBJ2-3	CASSLSLGYGTQYF	TGTGCCAGCAGCTTGTCACTAGGATATGGTACGCAGTATTTT
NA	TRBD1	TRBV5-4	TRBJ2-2	CASSQLGTGTGELFF	TGTGCCAGCAGCCAATTAGGGACAGGGACCGGGGAGCTGTTTTTT
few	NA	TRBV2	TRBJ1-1	CASSEDTEAFF	TGTGCCAGCAGTGAGGACACTGAAGCTTTCTTT
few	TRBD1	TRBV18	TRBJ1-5	CASSGQGNQPQHF	TGTGCCAGCTCCGGACAGGGTAATCAGCCCCAGCATTTT
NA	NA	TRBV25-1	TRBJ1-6	CASRGRLNSPLHF	TGTGCCAGCAGGGGCCGCCTCAATTCACCCCTCCACTTT
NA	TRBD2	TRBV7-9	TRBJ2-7	CASSLSGGSYEQYF	TGTGCCAGCAGTCTCTCGGGGGGCTCCTACGAGCAGTACTTC
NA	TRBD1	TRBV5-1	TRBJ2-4	CASRGQGPSNIQYF	TGCGCCAGCAGAGGACAGGGTCCTTCAAACATTCAGTACTTC